The rows below give T cell receptor beta chains drawn from one sample of a study of cytomegalovirus exposure and HLA in healthy donors. Only in-frame clones appear in the TCRdb table, and some are missing; sequencing was by immunoSEQ multiplex PCR. The data show 93,000 or so clones, and the top ten clones hold 3.5%. Sequencing used PBMCs. These receptor sequences come from a man aged 35 to 55 in good health and CMV-seronegative. Both conserved end residues are part of each CDR3. D genes are given only for firm matches.

cdr3_aa | cdr3_nt | j_call | cdr3_length | d_call | v_call
CASSLGHLPYEQYF | TGTGCCAGCAGCTTGGGACACCTCCCCTACGAGCAGTACTTC | TRBJ2-7 | 14 | NA | TRBV5-6
CSADGLAGGIYKQYF | TGCAGCGCTGACGGACTAGCGGGGGGGATCTACAAGCAGTACTTC | TRBJ2-5 | 15 | TRBD2 | TRBV29-1
CASSRGGLGNQPQHF | TGTGCCAGCAGTCGTGGAGGACTTGGTAATCAGCCCCAGCATTTT | TRBJ1-5 | 15 | NA | TRBV7-9
CASSPQGAVGTKNIQYF | TGTGCCAGCTCACCACAGGGGGCAGTGGGAACCAAAAACATTCAGTACTTC | TRBJ2-4 | 17 | TRBD1 | TRBV18
CASRPLGTGNTIYF | TGTGCCAGCAGGCCACTCGGTACCGGAAACACCATATATTTT | TRBJ1-3 | 14 | NA | TRBV7-6
CASSLELGQGDEKLFF | TGTGCCAGCAGCTTAGAATTGGGACAGGGTGATGAAAAACTGTTTTTT | TRBJ1-4 | 16 | TRBD1 | TRBV7-2
CASSLLAGEETQYF | TGTGCCAGCAGCTTGCTAGCGGGGGAAGAGACCCAGTACTTC | TRBJ2-5 | 14 | TRBD2 | TRBV13
CASSGGQNTEAFF | TGCGCCAGCAGCGGTGGGCAGAACACTGAAGCTTTCTTT | TRBJ1-1 | 13 | NA | TRBV5-1
CASSFRWGGREQYF | TGTGCCAGCAGCTTTCGTTGGGGAGGGCGCGAGCAGTACTTC | TRBJ2-7 | 14 | TRBD2 | TRBV5-4
CASSLGGGIATYEQYF | TGTGCCAGCAGCTTAGGGGGGGGCATAGCGACCTACGAGCAGTACTTC | TRBJ2-7 | 16 | NA | TRBV7-9